The sequence of this T cell receptor (beta chain) was determined in a study of Ad26.COV2.S vaccination and SARS-CoV-2 variants. This clone was found once. This CDR3 has 11 amino acids. Germline loops: CDR1 SGHVS, CDR2 FNYEAQ. Trimming removed 4 bases from V and 8 bases from J, with 6 bases in between. Repertoires were generated with immunoSEQ multiplex PCR, while TCRdb's copy carries only in-frame clones and drops some. Of around 300,000 clones in the sample, 75% to 90% were seen once. Treatment meaning: around 19 received Ad26.COV2.S at low or high dose, single or two shots; about 5 received placebo; per-sample allocation not given. Material that was analyzed had been drawn on day 63 after the first vaccine or placebo injection.

The clonotype comes from a person between 18 and 59 years old who received the Ad26.COV2.S COVID-19 vaccine or a placebo. The chain links TRBV7-6 to TRBJ2-1; no reliable D call. The sequenced sample was peripheral blood, obtained in a trial of Ad26.COV2.S vaccine versus placebo. CDR3 region: CASSSGYEQFF. The CDR3 DNA sequence: TGTGCCAGCAGCTCCGGGTATGAGCAGTTCTTC. The variable domain in full, completed from reference TRBV7-6 and TRBJ2-1, reads GAGVSQSPRYKVTKRGQDVALRCDPISGHVSLYWYRQALGQGPEFLTYFNYEAQQDKSGLPNDRFSAERPEGSISTLTIQRTEQRDSAMYRCASSSGYEQFFGPGTRLTVL.